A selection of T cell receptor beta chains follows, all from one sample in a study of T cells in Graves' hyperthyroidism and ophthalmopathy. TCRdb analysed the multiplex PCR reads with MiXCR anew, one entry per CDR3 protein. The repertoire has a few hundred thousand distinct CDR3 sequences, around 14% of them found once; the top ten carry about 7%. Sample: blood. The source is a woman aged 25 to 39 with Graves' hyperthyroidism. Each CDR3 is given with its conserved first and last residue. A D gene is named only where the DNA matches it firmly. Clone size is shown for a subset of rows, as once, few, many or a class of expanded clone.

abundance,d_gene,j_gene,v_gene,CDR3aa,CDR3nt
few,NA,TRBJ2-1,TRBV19,CASSTPGQIHNEQFF,TGTGCCAGTAGTACTCCGGGTCAGATCCACAATGAGCAGTTCTTC
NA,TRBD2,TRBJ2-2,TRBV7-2,CASSLRLAGGPGTGELFF,TGTGCCAGCAGCTTAAGACTAGCGGGAGGGCCCGGCACCGGGGAGCTGTTTTTT
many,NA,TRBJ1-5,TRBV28,CASKPGGYNQPQHF,TGTGCCAGCAAGCCCGGGGGGTATAATCAGCCCCAGCATTTT
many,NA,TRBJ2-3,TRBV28,CASSLGGNTDTQYF,TGTGCCAGCAGCTTAGGGGGGAACACAGATACGCAGTATTTT
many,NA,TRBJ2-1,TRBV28,CASSRMYNEQFF,TGTGCCAGCAGCCGGATGTACAATGAGCAGTTCTTC
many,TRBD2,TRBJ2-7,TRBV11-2,CASSFSGRDWEQYF,TGTGCCAGCAGCTTTAGCGGGAGGGATTGGGAGCAGTACTTC
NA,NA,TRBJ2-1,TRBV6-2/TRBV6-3,CASRDSGSSYNEQFF,TGTGCCAGCAGGGACAGCGGAAGCTCCTACAATGAGCAGTTCTTC
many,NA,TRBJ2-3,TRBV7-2,CASKSGLLTDTQYF,TGTGCCAGCAAGTCGGGACTTTTGACAGATACGCAGTATTTT
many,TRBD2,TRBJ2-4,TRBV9,CASSVGRGENIQYF,TGTGCCAGCAGCGTAGGTCGGGGGGAAAACATTCAGTACTTC
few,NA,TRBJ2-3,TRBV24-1,CATSDPDTRGTDTQYF,TGTGCCACCAGTGACCCGGACACACGGGGCACAGATACGCAGTATTTT
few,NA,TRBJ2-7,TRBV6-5,CASSYSYFAGNYEQYF,TGTGCCAGCAGTTACTCGTATTTCGCGGGGAACTACGAGCAGTACTTC
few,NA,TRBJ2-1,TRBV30,CAWSLGSPTDEQFF,TGTGCCTGGAGTCTGGGTAGTCCGACCGATGAGCAGTTCTTC
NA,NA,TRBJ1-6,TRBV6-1,CASSISRGAGVSPLHF,TGTGCCAGCAGTATCTCTCGGGGGGCTGGGGTTTCACCCCTCCACTTT
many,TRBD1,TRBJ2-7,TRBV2,CASWDRGLLEQYF,TGTGCCAGCTGGGACAGGGGGCTCTTGGAGCAGTACTTC
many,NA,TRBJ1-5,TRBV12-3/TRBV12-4,CASSLTGQDQPQHF,TGTGCCAGCAGTTTAACAGGGCAGGATCAGCCCCAGCATTTT
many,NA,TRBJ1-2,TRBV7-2,CASSDELGLDYYGYTF,TGTGCCAGCAGCGACGAATTGGGACTGGACTACTATGGCTACACCTTC
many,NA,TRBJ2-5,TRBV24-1,CATSEDTGEGTQYF,TGTGCCACCAGTGAAGACACAGGAGAGGGGACCCAGTACTTC
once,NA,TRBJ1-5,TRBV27,CASGPPQFSNQPQHF,TGTGCCAGCGGACCTCCCCAGTTTAGCAATCAGCCCCAGCATTTT
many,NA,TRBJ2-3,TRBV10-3,CAISESRAGTDTQYF,TGTGCCATCAGTGAGTCGCGGGCCGGCACAGATACGCAGTATTTT
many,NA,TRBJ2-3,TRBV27,CASSPGAGLDTQYF,TGTGCCAGCAGTCCCGGGGCGGGGCTAGATACGCAGTATTTT
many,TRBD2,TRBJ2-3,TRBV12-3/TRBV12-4,CASSLAPTSGSRTDTQYF,TGTGCCAGCAGTTTGGCACCGACTAGCGGGAGTCGCACAGATACGCAGTATTTT
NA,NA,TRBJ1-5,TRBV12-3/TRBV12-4,CAPTTSNPQHF,TGTGCCCCAACTACTTCGAACCCCCAGCATTTT
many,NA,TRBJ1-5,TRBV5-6,CASSPGPSNQPQHF,TGTGCCAGCAGCCCCGGGCCAAGCAATCAGCCCCAGCATTTT
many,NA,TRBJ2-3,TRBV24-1,CATSGGGTQYF,TGTGCCACCAGTGGAGGGGGTACGCAGTATTTT
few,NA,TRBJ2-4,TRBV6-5,CASSYSFLSTNKNIQYF,TGTGCCAGCAGTTACTCGTTTCTGTCGACGAACAAAAACATTCAGTACTTC
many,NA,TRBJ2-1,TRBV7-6,CASSSTGKSSYNEQFF,TGTGCCAGCAGCTCGACGGGAAAAAGCTCCTACAATGAGCAGTTCTTC
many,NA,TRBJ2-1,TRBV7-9,CASSLVALDSEQFF,TGTGCCAGCAGCTTAGTCGCCTTGGACAGCGAGCAGTTCTTC
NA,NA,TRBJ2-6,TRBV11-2,CVSSPWGSGANVLTF,TGTGTCAGCAGCCCTTGGGGTTCTGGGGCCAACGTCCTGACTTTC
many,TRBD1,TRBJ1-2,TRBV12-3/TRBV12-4,CASSPDRGVIYGYTF,TGTGCCAGCAGTCCCGACAGGGGGGTGATCTATGGCTACACCTTC